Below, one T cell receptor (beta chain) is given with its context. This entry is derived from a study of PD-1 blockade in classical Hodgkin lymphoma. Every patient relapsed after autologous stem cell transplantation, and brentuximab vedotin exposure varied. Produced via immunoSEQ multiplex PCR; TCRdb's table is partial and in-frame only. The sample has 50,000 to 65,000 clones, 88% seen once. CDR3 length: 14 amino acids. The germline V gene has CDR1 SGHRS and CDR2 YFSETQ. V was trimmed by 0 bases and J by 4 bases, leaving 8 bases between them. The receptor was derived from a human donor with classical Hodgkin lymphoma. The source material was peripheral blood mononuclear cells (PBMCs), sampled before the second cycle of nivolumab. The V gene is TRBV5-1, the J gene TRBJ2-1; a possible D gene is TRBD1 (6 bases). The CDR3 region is CASSLGGLYNEQFF. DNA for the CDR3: TGCGCCAGCAGCTTGGGGGGGCTGTACAATGAGCAGTTCTTC.